The clone carrying this TCR beta chain was observed a single time. The antigen remains unidentified. The entry originates in a study of shared clonotypes between healthy human individuals. This CDR3 region has 12 residues. Germline CDR1 MDHEN, CDR2 SYDVKM. V lost 7 bases to trimming and J lost 5 bases, with 12 bases between them. The assay was immunoSEQ multiplex PCR, and TCRdb's table has in-frame clones only and misses some. Among fewer than 200,000 clones, 85% to 95% were seen once, and the ten largest hold about 0.07%. Those who donated, Caucasian adults without exception, all lived in Nashville, Tennessee. The study, taken as a whole, reports: Clonotype sharing levels among donors were expected to vary with sequencing depth. The study sampled only blood, and tissue repertoires likely differ.

Specimen: naive CD4+ T cells sorted from blood. Subset described: CD45RA+ positively selected. The TCR originated in a woman aged 25 to 39 in good health. The chain couples TRBV28 to TRBJ2-7; D tentatively fits TRBD1 or TRBD2 (5 bases each). CDR3 protein: CASTGTPHEQYF. CDR3 DNA sequence: TGTGCCAGCACCGGGACGCCCCACGAGCAGTACTTC.